This T cell receptor (beta chain) was sequenced during a study of T-cell memory formation after mild COVID-19. Study-level information: Clustering of TCRs was largely donor specific.

Note on this clonotype: The antigen is not known.

The CDR3 is 12 residues long. Trimming cost V 7 bases and J 8 bases, with 14 bases left between them. Overall study results and limits: Specificity for SARS-CoV-2 was not confirmed among the second-wave clones peaking on day 37. Clones which contracted sat mainly in CM and EM if CD4+, and in EMRA if CD8+.

The TCR alpha and TCR beta cDNA libraries, bearing sample barcodes and UMIs, were generated by 5'RACE using constant-segment primers. TCRdb re-called the 5' RACE reads with MiXCR, one entry per CDR3 protein. This sample yields about 290,000 distinct CDR3 sequences, of which more than 15% are seen a single time; 22% belongs to the top ten. This chain connects TRBV12-3 or TRBV12-4 to TRBJ1-2; weak D call: TRBD1 (5 bases). Sequencing used PBMCs or a T cell subset sorted from them (not recorded which). This TCR was sampled from a man aged 18 to 29 who had mild COVID-19 (a few samples of this study predate the infection). Cell type and time point are not known. CDR3 DNA: TGTGCCAGCACCCGGGACGTGGGAGGCTACACCTTC. Encoded protein: CASTRDVGGYTF.